This T cell receptor (beta chain) came from a study of blood T cell repertoires in COVID-19 (dated by TCRdb to the early 2020s). Study-wide context: Samples from collaborators originated in the United States, Italy and Spain and spanned both the acute and convalescent phases of COVID-19. The material from the prospective study consisted of cDNA or gDNA derived from T cells, B-cell-depleted T cells, or PBMCs. Subjects who had been exposed to COVID-19, were actively infected with it, or had recovered from it provided the deeply sampled blood TCRbeta repertoires that made up the dataset. The repertoires were released in a freely available public database intended as a resource for research on the immune response to SARS-CoV-2. The samples were drawn from the first 160 participants of the ongoing ImmuneRACE study and from 950 to 1,500 subjects provided by 6 global collaborators. Sample metadata almost always included a de-identified subject ID, COVID-19 status, age in years and sex. Where available, HLA class I and class II types were obtained from metadata supplied by the sample provider rather than from assay-based typing. General study outcomes and caveats: The quantity of clinical and demographic metadata differed by source and by participant and was supplied without curation.

This clone was recorded once. Its antigen specificity is not known. It has no much larger one-base neighbor in the sample; base qualities were not kept. Germline trimming: 3 bases from V, 10 bases from J; junction bases outside gene matches: 5. CDR1 and CDR2 are drawn from the germline V gene (reference sequence): MNHEY, SMNVEV. The CDR3 starts with the cysteine, ends with the phenylalanine, and has 14 residues. Just CDR3 DNA is preserved here, 42 bases in frame from base 1. The immunoSEQ Assay, a bias-controlled multiplex PCR, was used to amplify TCRbeta CDR3 regions from genomic DNA. As for the authors' bioinformatics: The number of nucleated cells in each sample was estimated by amplification of reference gene primers within the assay. To quantify the absolute abundance of each unique TCRbeta CDR3 rearrangement, sequence reads were collapsed and filtered. For each sample, productive Simpson clonality was calculated by taking the square root of Simpson's diversity index across productive rearrangements. TCRdb holds this immuneACCESS table with in-frame rearrangements only. Some clones are missing; in checked studies, unresolved V genes explain under half, and the rest has no known cause. The V and J calls and clone size are taken from that table; D and trimming were inferred from the DNA. Counted in this sample were 130,000 or so clones; approximately 81% of them appeared once. The ten largest make up 3.5% to 4.5% of the sample.

Each collaborating institution followed its own protocols to collect whole blood in K2EDTA tubes. For TCRbeta analysis, collaborator samples were shipped as frozen whole blood, as isolated PBMCs, or as DNA extracted from either sample type. This TCR was sampled from a man aged 55 to 70 with acute or convalescent COVID-19. The sequencing input was peripheral blood. The chain joins TRBV27 to TRBJ1-6; TRBD1 matches 8 bases in the middle. The DNA sequence is TGTGCCAGCAGTTTCAGGGGGCTAGGGTCACCCCTCCACTTT. Its protein product is CASSFRGLGSPLHF.